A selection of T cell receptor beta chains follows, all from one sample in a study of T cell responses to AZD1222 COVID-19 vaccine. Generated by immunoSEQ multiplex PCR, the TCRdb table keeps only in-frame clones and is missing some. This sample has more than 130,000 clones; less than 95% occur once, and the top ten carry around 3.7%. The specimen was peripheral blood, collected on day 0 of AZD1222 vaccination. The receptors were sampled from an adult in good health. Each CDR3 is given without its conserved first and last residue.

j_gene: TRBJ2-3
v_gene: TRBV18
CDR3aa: ASSPLGALTPTDTQY

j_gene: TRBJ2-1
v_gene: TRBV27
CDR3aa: ASSSLQGAYSNEQF

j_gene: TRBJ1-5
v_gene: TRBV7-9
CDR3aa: ASTKTGMGNQPQH

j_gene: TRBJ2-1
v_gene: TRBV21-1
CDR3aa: ASSKGGVHEQF

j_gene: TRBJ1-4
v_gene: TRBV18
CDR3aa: ALKGTANEKLF

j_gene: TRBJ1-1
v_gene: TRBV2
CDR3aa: ASSPTTGRRTEAF

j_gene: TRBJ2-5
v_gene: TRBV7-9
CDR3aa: ASSLSAGREETQY

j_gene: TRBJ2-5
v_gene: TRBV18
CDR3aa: ASSHRSGTRETQY

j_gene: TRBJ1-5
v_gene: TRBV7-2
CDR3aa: ASSRTAMSNQPQH

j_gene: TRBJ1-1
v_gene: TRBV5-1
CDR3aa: ASRTAGRGQPNTEAF

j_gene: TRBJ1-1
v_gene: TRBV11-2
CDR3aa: ASSLTPGGAEAF

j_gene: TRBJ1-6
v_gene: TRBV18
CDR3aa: ASSPSGQNSPLH

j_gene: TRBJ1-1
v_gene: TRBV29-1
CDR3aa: SVGEGRGEAF

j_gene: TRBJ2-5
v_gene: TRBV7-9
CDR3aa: ASSLAGGETQY

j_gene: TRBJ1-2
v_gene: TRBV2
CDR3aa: ASGPGHYLGYT

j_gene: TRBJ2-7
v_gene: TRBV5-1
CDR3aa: ASSSVQGINEQY

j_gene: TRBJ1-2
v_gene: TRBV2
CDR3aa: ASSPQPGLINYGYT

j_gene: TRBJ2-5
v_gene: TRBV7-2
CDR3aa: ASSFGQETQY

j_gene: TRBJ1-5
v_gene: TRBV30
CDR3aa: AWSVGPDQPQH

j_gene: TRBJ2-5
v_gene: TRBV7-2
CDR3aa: ASSLNRDETQY

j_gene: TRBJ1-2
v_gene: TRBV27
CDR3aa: ASSLSGDYGYT

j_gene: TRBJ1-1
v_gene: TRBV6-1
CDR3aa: ASSEARPLGATEAF

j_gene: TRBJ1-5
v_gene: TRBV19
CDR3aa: ASTFFGVGNQPQH